Shown below are 6 T cell receptor beta chains from a single sample sequenced in a study of post-analysis software for immune sequencing data. Study-wide results and limits: Controls had lower frequencies than patients of about 5 TRBV segments, which included TRBV5-6, TRBV5-1 and TRBV20-1.

These TCRs are of unknown antigen specificity. Unique molecular identifiers were present in the TCR beta cDNA libraries. In TCRdb, the PCR reads were re-called with MiXCR into one record per CDR3 protein. The top ten hold over 4% of the sample, which has roughly 870,000 distinct CDR3 sequences, roughly 50% seen once. Sequenced: blood. The receptors come from a girl between 5 and 17 years old with multiple sclerosis.

The chain carries TRBV20-1 and TRBJ2-3; possibly TRBD2 for D (7 bases). Germline V gives CDR1 DFQATT, CDR2 SNEGSKA (reference sequence). The CDR3 spans 17 residues. The V end was cut by 0 bases, the J end by 0 bases, with 16 bases between. The DNA of the CDR3 is TGCAGTGCTAGAGACCCGAACGCGGGGGCCAGCACAGATACGCAGTATTTT. This translates into CSARDPNAGASTDTQYF.

The genes are TRBV12-3 or TRBV12-4 and TRBJ2-7; D remains unclear. Trimming took off 5 bases at V and 2 bases at J, with 13 bases between the two ends. The CDR3 totals 14 residues. CDR3 residues: CASSPIGAPYEQYF. The CDR3 DNA follows: TGTGCCAGCAGTCCGATAGGTGCTCCCTACGAGCAGTACTTC.

A remark on this clonotype: An end of the junction does not agree with germline; a read error may underlie this. The V call is TRBV29-1, the J call TRBJ2-1, with 8 bases fitting TRBD1. The CDR3 is 16 residues long. Germline CDR1 and CDR2: SQVTM and ANQGSEA. The CDR3 DNA sequence: TGCAGCGCTGAACCGACAGGGGCCACCCGACTCAATGAGCAGTTCTTC. This sequence encodes CSAEPTGATRLNEQFF.

Ten or more counts support this clonotype. The chain recombines TRBV5-1 with TRBJ2-3; D is unclear. Per germline, CDR1 SGHRS and CDR2 YFSETQ. The CDR3 contains 12 residues. V lost 0 bases to trimming and J lost 4 bases, with 3 bases between them. This chain's CDR3 is CASSLEADTQYF. CDR3 DNA sequence: TGCGCCAGCAGCTTGGAGGCAGATACGCAGTATTTT.

Concerning this clonotype: A read error may account for a junction end that differs from germline. The V and J genes are TRBV3-1 and TRBJ2-4; D is tentatively TRBD1 or TRBD2 (5 bases each). The DNA end is a closer match to TRBJ2-7, so the J assignment may be wrong. Germline CDR1 reads LGHDT; CDR2 reads YNNKEL (reference sequence). This CDR3 region has 16 residues. CDR3 in DNA: TGTGCCAGCAGCCAAGTTTTCGGGGCGCCCTCCGACGAGCAGTACTTC. Translated, it gives CASSQVFGAPSDEQYF.

This clonotype was found a few times. V usage is TRBV3-1 and J usage is TRBJ1-5, with D possibly TRBD1 on 5 matching bases. V dropped 3 bases and J dropped 5 bases, with 14 bases sitting between them. CDR3 length equals 15 residues. The germline gives CDR1 LGHDT, CDR2 YNNKEL (reference sequence). For the CDR3, the DNA is TGTGCCAGCAGCCACGGGGGGGGAGTGGATCAGCCCCAGCATTTT. It yields the protein CASSHGGGVDQPQHF.